These 10 T cell receptor beta chains share one sample of origin, sequenced in a study of shared clonotypes between healthy human individuals. Only CD45RO-negative cells positively selected for CCR7 counted as naive CD8 cells, so terminally differentiated effector memory CD45RA+ cells were excluded. Sequencing used immunoSEQ multiplex PCR; TCRdb keeps in-frame clones, though not all of them. The sample has over 2,000,000 clones; around 93% are singletons. The sample was naive CD8+ T cells from PBMCs. All receptors derive from a young man in good health. Some clones in this sample may be carry-over from other donors' samples.

A note on this clone: The same CDR3 can be traced to other DNA sequences in this sample. The J gene is TRBJ2-7, the V gene TRBV18; D is unclear. CDR3 length: 11 residues. The germline V gene encodes CDR1 KGHSH and CDR2 LQKENI. Trimming shortened V by 3 bases and J by 4 bases, and 4 bases separated the two germline ends. In DNA, the CDR3 is TGTGCCAGCTCACCCCGTTACGAGCAGTACTTC. This sequence encodes CASSPRYEQYF. The full variable domain, with the rest looked up from reference TRBV18 and TRBJ2-7, is NAGVMQNPRHLVRRRGQEARLRCSPMKGHSHVYWYRQLPEEGLKFMVYLQKENIIDESGMPKERFSAEFPKEGPSILRIQQVVRGDSAAYFCASSPRYEQYFGPGTRLTVT.

The chain links TRBV5-1 to TRBJ2-1; D uncertain. Germline V CDR1 and CDR2: SGHRS, YFSETQ. The V end was cut by 3 bases, the J end by 5 bases, with 15 bases between. This CDR3 is 15 amino acids long. In nucleotides, the CDR3 is TGCGCCAGCAGCTACGGACGGCTTCGGGACAATGAGCAGTTCTTC. It encodes CASSYGRLRDNEQFF.

This clone has just a few counts. This sequence joins TRBV29-1 and TRBJ1-1; D gene unclear. This CDR3 region has 12 residues. In germline, CDR1 is SQVTM, CDR2 ANQGSEA. Trimming cost V 7 bases and J 4 bases, with 13 bases left between them. In DNA, the CDR3 is TGCAGCGCACGAGTGGGTCCCACTGAAGCTTTCTTT. This translates into CSARVGPTEAFF.

This clone occurred a few times. The J gene is TRBJ1-5, the V gene TRBV28; D is unclear. There are 13 residues in the CDR3. Germline V gene sequence: CDR1 MDHEN, CDR2 SYDVKM. V was pared by 5 bases and J by 3 bases, with 8 bases between. CDR3 sequence (DNA): TGTGCCAGCAGTGCCGACAACAATCAGCCCCAGCATTTT. It translates to CASSADNNQPQHF.

The rearrangement uses TRBV27 and TRBJ2-7; 7 bases line up with TRBD2. The germline CDR1 and CDR2 sequences are MNHEY and SMNVEV (reference sequence). V was clipped by 0 bases and J by 0 bases; unmatched bases: 5. The CDR3 contains 16 residues. The CDR3 reads CASSLSSGTASYEQYF. CDR3 nucleotides: TGTGCCAGCAGTTTATCCAGCGGGACGGCCTCCTACGAGCAGTACTTC.

This sequence joins TRBV11-2 and TRBJ2-6, with D perhaps matching TRBD1 or TRBD2 (6 bases each). CDR3 size: 17 residues. Trimming removed 2 bases from V and 3 bases from J, with 14 bases in between. Germline V lookup: CDR1 SGHAT, CDR2 FQNNGV. The CDR3 region is CASSLRPRGLGANVLTF. The CDR3 DNA is TGTGCCAGCAGCTTAAGGCCTCGGGGGCTTGGGGCCAACGTCCTGACTTTC. The complete variable domain, with remaining parts taken from reference TRBV11-2 and TRBJ2-6, reads EAGVAQSPRYKIIEKRQSVAFWCNPISGHATLYWYQQILGQGPKLLIQFQNNGVVDDSQLPKDRFSAERLKGVDSTLKIQPAKLEDSAVYLCASSLRPRGLGANVLTFGAGSRLTVL.

This rearrangement joins TRBV5-6 to TRBJ1-2; D remains unclear. Germline CDR1 is SGHDT and CDR2 is YYEEEE. The CDR3 length is 16 residues. Trimming left V 0 bases short and J 3 bases short, with 15 bases between. The CDR3, as DNA: TGTGCCAGCAGCTTGGCGGAGTTAGGGATAGACTATGGCTACACCTTC. Amino acid sequence: CASSLAELGIDYGYTF. The complete variable domain, with remaining parts taken from reference TRBV5-6 and TRBJ1-2, reads DAGVTQSPTHLIKTRGQQVTLRCSPKSGHDTVSWYQQALGQGPQFIFQYYEEEERQRGNFPDRFSGHQFPNYSSELNVNALLLGDSALYLCASSLAELGIDYGYTFGSGTRLTVV.

The V gene is TRBV7-2, the J gene TRBJ2-7; no clear D gene. V shed 0 bases and J shed 7 bases, with 16 bases lying between them. The CDR3 has 15 amino acids. The V gene's germline CDR1 is SGHTA and CDR2 FQGNSA. DNA of the CDR3: TGTGCCAGCAGCTTAGCCCCCCTCCCCCGGCTAGAGCAGTACTTC. Protein sequence: CASSLAPLPRLEQYF.

The chain recombines TRBV9 with TRBJ2-7; 9 bases are a match to TRBD2. In germline, CDR1 is SGDLS, CDR2 YYNGEE. The CDR3 sequence is 18 residues long. The V gene end was trimmed by 4 bases and the J gene end by 6 bases; junction bases not matched to a gene: 20. CDR3 nucleotide sequence: TGTGCCAGCAGCCCCCCCCTTGCAAGCGGGAGGCCTCCTGGCGAGCAGTACTTC. Protein sequence: CASSPPLASGRPPGEQYF.

The chain combines TRBV27 with TRBJ2-1, with D unclear. The V gene's germline CDR1 is MNHEY and CDR2 SMNVEV (reference sequence). This CDR3 has 14 residues. V gave up 4 bases and J gave up 12 bases, with 19 bases separating them. This chain's CDR3 is CASSSPGLQPMQFF. DNA for the CDR3: TGTGCCAGCAGTTCCCCCGGGCTGCAACCTATGCAGTTCTTC.